One T cell receptor (beta chain) is described in this entry. This specimen belongs to a study of control samples from healthy donors and cancer patients. The germline gives CDR1 SGHRS, CDR2 YFSETQ. The CDR3 sequence is 13 residues long. The V and J ends lost 5 bases and 1 base respectively, with 9 bases between them. Sequencing was performed with immunoSEQ multiplex PCR; in TCRdb, only in-frame clones are kept and a portion is missing. The sample consists of some 160,000 clones, approximately 90% of them appearing once. This chain links TRBV5-1 with TRBJ1-1; a weak D match, TRBD1 (6 bases). Sequencing was performed on blood. The clonotype comes from a woman between 25 and 40 years old in good health. The chain's CDR3 is CASRRGENTEAFF. CDR3 DNA: TGCGCCAGCAGAAGGGGGGAGAACACTGAAGCTTTCTTT.